The 20 T cell receptor beta chains below come from one sample, sequenced in a study of cytomegalovirus exposure and HLA in healthy donors. 13 Jbeta primers and 60 Vbeta primers were used for the PCR. Method: immunoSEQ multiplex PCR; TCRdb's copy keeps in-frame clones and lacks some. The sample yields roughly 150,000 clones, roughly 84% seen once. Sample: PBMCs. These receptors all come from a man under 40 in good health and CMV-seronegative.

The CDR3 coding sequence is TGTGCCAGCAGCCTCTTACAGGGGGCTGAGGGCAATCAGCCCCAGCATTTT. This codes for CASSLLQGAEGNQPQHF. The rearrangement links TRBV4-2 to TRBJ1-5, with 9 bases aligning to TRBD1. Germline values: CDR1 LGHNA, CDR2 YNFKEQ. Losses at the gene ends were 4 bases for V and 2 bases for J; bases not matched to a gene: 9. The CDR3 has 17 residues.

The chain employs TRBV19 and TRBJ1-5; the match to TRBD1 covers 7 bases. Trimming at V came to 9 bases and at J to 0 bases, leaving 2 bases not matched to a gene. Looked up from germline, CDR1 is LNHDA and CDR2 is SQIVND (reference sequence). The CDR3 contains 13 residues. The CDR3 loop reads CARGQTSNQPQHF. The CDR3 nucleotides read TGTGCCAGGGGACAGACTAGCAATCAGCCCCAGCATTTT.

The chain employs TRBV6-1 and TRBJ2-7; D is perhaps TRBD2 (5 bases). Germline CDR1 is MNHNS and CDR2 is SASEGT. Trimming took off 0 bases at V and 12 bases at J, with 21 bases between the two ends. The CDR3 is made up of 15 amino acids. CDR3: CASSEAEVSPESGYF. CDR3 coding DNA: TGTGCCAGCAGTGAAGCGGAGGTCTCACCCGAATCAGGGTACTTC.

The chain links TRBV5-4 to TRBJ2-3; D may be TRBD2 (6 bases). Germline CDR1 is SGHNT and CDR2 is YYREEE (reference sequence). The CDR3 spans 15 residues. V was pared by 4 bases and J by 6 bases, with 18 bases between. CDR3: CASSPTSKVRDTQYF. CDR3 nucleotides: TGTGCCAGCAGCCCGACTAGTAAGGTCCGCGATACGCAGTATTTT.

This clone was recorded only once. The genes are TRBV30 and TRBJ1-3; weak D call: TRBD1 (5 bases). V dropped 2 bases and J dropped 0 bases, with 8 bases sitting between them. Germline V CDR1 and CDR2: GTSNPN, SVGIG (reference sequence). CDR3 length equals 14 residues. DNA of the CDR3: TGTGCCTGGAGTTGGGGGGGCTCTGGAAACACCATATATTTT. Protein sequence: CAWSWGGSGNTIYF.

The chain couples TRBV9 to TRBJ1-4; D is ambiguous. Between the trimmed V and J ends, which lost 3 bases and 5 bases, there was a span of 17 bases. This CDR3 contains 16 residues. CDR1 is SGDLS, CDR2 YYNGEE, per germline. The CDR3 region has the DNA TGTGCCAGCAGCGCCGGGATTGGGATGCTGAATGAAAAACTGTTTTTT. Translated: CASSAGIGMLNEKLFF.

The chain carries TRBV4-1 and TRBJ1-1, with D uncertain. Germline V CDR1 and CDR2: MGHRA, YSYEKL. The CDR3 covers 15 residues. Trimming took 3 bases from V and 4 from J, leaving 15 bases between them. CDR3 sequence reads: CASSQGVMQSTEAFF. In nucleotides, the CDR3 is TGCGCCAGCAGCCAGGGCGTCATGCAGAGCACTGAAGCTTTCTTT.

In its sample, this clone was seen once. The V and J genes are TRBV21-1 and TRBJ2-1; the D call TRBD2 from the table was never checked on the DNA. TRBV21-1 is recorded as a pseudogene. CDR3 length: 14 amino acids. The CDR3 nucleotides read TGTGCCAGCCTGCGGACTGAGTCCTACAATGAGCAGTTCTTC. Translated: CASLRTESYNEQFF.

The chain links TRBV7-6 to TRBJ2-3; 8 bases match TRBD2. Per the germline V gene, CDR1 is SGHVS and CDR2 is FNYEAQ. The V segment lost 1 base and the J segment 0 bases; nucleotides outside the gene matches: 15. The CDR3 is made up of 20 amino acids. CDR3 in DNA: TGTGCCAGCAGCTTAGAGGACGATAGGCGGGGGGCCTTAAGCACAGATACGCAGTATTTT. As protein: CASSLEDDRRGALSTDTQYF.

V and J are TRBV7-9 and TRBJ2-5; TRBD1 is a possible D gene (5 bases). The ends were cut back, 3 bases at V and 2 bases at J, with 10 bases in the middle. Germline V gives CDR1 SEHNR, CDR2 FQNEAQ (reference sequence). The CDR3 length is 14 residues. DNA of the CDR3: TGTGCCAGCAGCTTTACGACAGATCAAGAGACCCAGTACTTC. It codes for CASSFTTDQETQYF.

This clone was picked up many times. V is TRBV9 and J is TRBJ1-3; tentatively, D is TRBD1 (6 bases). V dropped 3 bases and J dropped 0 bases, with 13 bases sitting between them. From germline, CDR1 is SGDLS and CDR2 YYNGEE. CDR3 length: 16 residues. The DNA for the CDR3 is TGTGCCAGCAGCGAGCAGGACAGCTTCTCTGGAAACACCATATATTTT. This gives the protein CASSEQDSFSGNTIYF.

The rearrangement joins TRBV19 to TRBJ2-7; a possible D gene is TRBD1 (6 bases). This CDR3 is built from 14 residues. The V and J ends lost 1 base and 3 bases respectively, with 10 bases between them. Germline V lookup: CDR1 LNHDA, CDR2 SQIVND (reference sequence). The DNA for the CDR3 is TGTGCCAGTAGTATAGTCGGGACATACTACGAGCAGTACTTC. Protein product: CASSIVGTYYEQYF.

The V call is TRBV5-1, the J call TRBJ1-1, with a possible D match to TRBD1 (5 bases). Trimming took 5 bases from V and 5 from J, leaving 16 bases between them. This CDR3 has 14 amino acids. Germline CDR1 is SGHRS and CDR2 is YFSETQ. CDR3 coding DNA: TGCGCCAGCAGTCTCAACAGGAGGGGTACTGAAGCTTTCTTT. Residues: CASSLNRRGTEAFF.

CDR3: CASSFDTPSGANVLTF. The CDR3 DNA reads TGTGCCAGCAGCTTTGACACTCCCTCTGGGGCCAACGTCCTGACTTTC. The chain combines TRBV11-2 with TRBJ2-6; unclear D gene. Germline-derived CDR1 and CDR2 are SGHAT and FQNNGV. The CDR3 is 16 residues long. Trimming pared 3 bases from V and 0 bases from J, leaving 9 bases between.

V gene TRBV5-6 combines with J gene TRBJ2-3; TRBD2 matches 11 bases. V gave up 0 bases and J gave up 2 bases; unmatched junction bases: 5. Germline V gives CDR1 SGHDT, CDR2 YYEEEE. The CDR3 contains 17 residues. The CDR3 sequence: CASSLGLAGLSTDTQYF. Written as DNA, the CDR3 is TGTGCCAGCAGCTTGGGACTAGCGGGGCTGTCCACAGATACGCAGTATTTT.

This chain joins TRBV2 and TRBJ2-7; D call uncertain. Germline CDR1 and CDR2: SNHLY and FYNNEI. The CDR3 is 15 amino acids. V was cut by 0 bases and J by 0 bases, with 9 bases left in between. In DNA, the CDR3 is TGTGCCAGCAGTGAAGCCAGGTCTCGCTCCTACGAGCAGTACTTC. It encodes CASSEARSRSYEQYF.

This clone was counted a single time. The chain links TRBV29-1 to TRBJ1-2; D remains unclear. Trimming cost V 6 bases and J 1 base, with 12 bases left between them. The CDR3 totals 13 residues. Germline CDR1 reads SQVTM; CDR2 reads ANQGSEA. Here the CDR3 DNA reads TGCAGCGTCCCCCTGGAGGTTAACTATGGCTACACCTTC. This encodes CSVPLEVNYGYTF.

The chain uses TRBV5-1 and TRBJ2-2; 10 positions match TRBD2. V was clipped by 4 bases and J by 2 bases; unmatched bases: 8. The CDR3 has 17 residues. The germline gives CDR1 SGHRS, CDR2 YFSETQ. The chain's CDR3 is CASSPSGTSVNTGELFF. CDR3 sequence (DNA): TGCGCCAGCAGCCCCTCCGGGACTAGCGTCAACACCGGGGAGCTGTTTTTT.

The genes are TRBV29-1 and TRBJ2-5; perhaps TRBD2 as D (6 bases). This CDR3 is 12 amino acids long. The V and J ends lost 6 bases and 4 bases respectively, with 12 bases between them. Per the germline V gene, CDR1 is SQVTM and CDR2 is ANQGSEA. This CDR3 is CSVLSGGETQYF. The CDR3 coding sequence is TGCAGCGTCCTTAGCGGTGGAGAGACCCAGTACTTC.

The V gene is TRBV19, the J gene TRBJ2-1; the D is unclear. Trimming shortened V by 6 bases and J by 4 bases, and 19 bases separated the two germline ends. The CDR3 extends over 16 amino acids. Germline V gives CDR1 LNHDA, CDR2 SQIVND (reference sequence). In DNA, the CDR3 is TGTGCCAGTAGATCTTCCCGGTTGGTCCTATACAATGAGCAGTTCTTC. Its protein is CASRSSRLVLYNEQFF.